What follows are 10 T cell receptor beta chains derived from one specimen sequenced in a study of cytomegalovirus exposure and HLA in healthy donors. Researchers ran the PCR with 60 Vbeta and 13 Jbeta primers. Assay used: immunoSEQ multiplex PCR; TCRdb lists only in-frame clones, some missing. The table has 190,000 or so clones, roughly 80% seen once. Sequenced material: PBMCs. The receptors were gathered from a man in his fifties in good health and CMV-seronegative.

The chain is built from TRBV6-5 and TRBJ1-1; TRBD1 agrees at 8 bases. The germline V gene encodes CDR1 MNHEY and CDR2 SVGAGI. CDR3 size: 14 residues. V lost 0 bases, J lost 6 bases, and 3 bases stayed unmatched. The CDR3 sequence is CASSYSQGGAEAFF. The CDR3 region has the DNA TGTGCCAGCAGTTACTCACAGGGGGGGGCTGAAGCTTTCTTT.

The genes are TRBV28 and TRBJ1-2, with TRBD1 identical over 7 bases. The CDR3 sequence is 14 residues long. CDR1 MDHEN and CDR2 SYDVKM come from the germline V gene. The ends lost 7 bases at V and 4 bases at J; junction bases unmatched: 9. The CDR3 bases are TGTGCCAGCACCCAAGGGACAGACACCTATGGCTACACCTTC. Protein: CASTQGTDTYGYTF.

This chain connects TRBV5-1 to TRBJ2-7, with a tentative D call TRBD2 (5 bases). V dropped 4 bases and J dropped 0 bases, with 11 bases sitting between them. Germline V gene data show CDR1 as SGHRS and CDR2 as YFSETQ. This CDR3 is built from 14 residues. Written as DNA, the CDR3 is TGCGCCAGCAGCCTGACTATTCCCTCCTACGAGCAGTACTTC. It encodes CASSLTIPSYEQYF.

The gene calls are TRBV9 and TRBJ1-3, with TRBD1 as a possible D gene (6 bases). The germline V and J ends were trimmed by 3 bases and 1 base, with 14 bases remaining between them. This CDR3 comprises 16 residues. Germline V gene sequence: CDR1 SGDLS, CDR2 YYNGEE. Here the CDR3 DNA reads TGTGCCAGCAGCGCTCTACAGGGTGCATCTGGAAACACCATATATTTT. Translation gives CASSALQGASGNTIYF.

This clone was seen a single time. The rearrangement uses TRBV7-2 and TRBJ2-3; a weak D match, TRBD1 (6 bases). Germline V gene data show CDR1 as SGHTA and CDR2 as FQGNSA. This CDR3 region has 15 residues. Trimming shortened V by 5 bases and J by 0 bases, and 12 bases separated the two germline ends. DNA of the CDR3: TGTGCCAGCAGCCACGGGACACCGAGCACAGATACGCAGTATTTT. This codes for CASSHGTPSTDTQYF.

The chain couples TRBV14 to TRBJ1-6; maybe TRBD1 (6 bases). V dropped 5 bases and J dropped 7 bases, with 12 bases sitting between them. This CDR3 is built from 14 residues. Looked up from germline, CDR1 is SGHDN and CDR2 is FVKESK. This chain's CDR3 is CASSLTGQNSPLHF. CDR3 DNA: TGTGCCAGCAGCTTGACAGGCCAGAATTCACCCCTCCACTTT.

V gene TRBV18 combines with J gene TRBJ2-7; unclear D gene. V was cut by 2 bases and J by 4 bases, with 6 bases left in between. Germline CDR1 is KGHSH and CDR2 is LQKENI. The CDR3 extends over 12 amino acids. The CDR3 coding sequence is TGTGCCAGCTCACCAGAGATTTACGAGCAGTACTTC. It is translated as CASSPEIYEQYF.

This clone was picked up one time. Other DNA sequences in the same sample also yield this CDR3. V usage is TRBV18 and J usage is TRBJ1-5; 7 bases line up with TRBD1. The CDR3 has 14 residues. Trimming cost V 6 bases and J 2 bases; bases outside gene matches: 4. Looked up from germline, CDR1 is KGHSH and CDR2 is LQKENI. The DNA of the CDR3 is TGTGCCAGCTCCAGGACAGGAGGCAATCAGCCCCAGCATTTT. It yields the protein CASSRTGGNQPQHF. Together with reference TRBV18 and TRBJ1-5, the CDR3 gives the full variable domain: NAGVMQNPRHLVRRRGQEARLRCSPMKGHSHVYWYRQLPEEGLKFMVYLQKENIIDESGMPKERFSAEFPKEGPSILRIQQVVRGDSAAYFCASSRTGGNQPQHFGDGTRLSIL.

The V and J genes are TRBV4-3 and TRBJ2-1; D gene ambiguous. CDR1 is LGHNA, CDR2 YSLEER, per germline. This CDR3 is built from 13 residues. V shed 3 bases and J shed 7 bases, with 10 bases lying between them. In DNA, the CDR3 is TGCGCCAGCAGCCAGAGACACGGTAATGAGCAGTTCTTC. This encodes CASSQRHGNEQFF.

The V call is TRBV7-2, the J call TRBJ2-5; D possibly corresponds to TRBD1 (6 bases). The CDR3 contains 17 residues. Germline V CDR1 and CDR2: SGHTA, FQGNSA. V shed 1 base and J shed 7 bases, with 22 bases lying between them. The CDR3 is CASSLGGQGPARWTQYF. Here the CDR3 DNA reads TGTGCCAGCAGCTTAGGGGGGCAGGGCCCAGCCCGGTGGACCCAGTACTTC. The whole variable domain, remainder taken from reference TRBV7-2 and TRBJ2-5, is GAGVSQSPSNKVTEKGKDVELRCDPISGHTALYWYRQSLGQGLEFLIYFQGNSAPDKSGLPSDRFSAERTGGSVSTLTIQRTQQEDSAVYLCASSLGGQGPARWTQYFGPGTRLLVL.